This entry describes one TCR beta chain. Authors' analysis steps: Amplified reference gene primers provided the basis for estimating nucleated cell counts. Some clones are missing from TCRdb's copy, which holds only in-frame ones; the method was immunoSEQ multiplex PCR. Clone size and the V and J calls come from that table; the DNA yielded D and trimming. Altogether about 92,000 clones are present, roughly nine tenths being singletons, with the ten largest covering around 17%. The entry originates in a study of blood T cell repertoires in COVID-19. The V gene's germline CDR1 is MDHEN and CDR2 SYDVKM. There are 14 residues in the CDR3. Losses at the gene ends were 4 bases for V and 5 bases for J; bases not matched to a gene: 7.

The chain recombines TRBV28 with TRBJ1-2; 7 nucleotides agree with TRBD1. Source material: peripheral blood. The sequence came from a woman in her sixties with COVID-19, enrolled during active disease. The CDR3 DNA reads TGTGCCAGCAGTTCCCGGGACAGAGGGTATGGCTACACCTTC. Translation gives CASSSRDRGYGYTF.